This T cell receptor (beta chain) was sequenced during a study of T cells after yellow fever vaccination. Points from the study as a whole: Peaking on day 5 versus 15, the secondary response was faster but weaker. There was a possibility that FACS-sorted repertoires contained abundant clonotypes contaminating from the bulk population.

Notes on this clonotype: The antigen remains unidentified.

The CDR3 has 15 amino acids. V lost 5 bases to trimming and J lost 3 bases; unmatched junction nucleotides: 4. From the 5' RACE reads, TCRdb called clonotypes with MiXCR, one entry per CDR3 protein. The sample shows some 390,000 distinct CDR3 sequences, about 19% of them seen only once. V gene TRBV12-3 or TRBV12-4 combines with J gene TRBJ1-4, with 9 bases matching TRBD1. This TCR was recovered from a man aged 18 to 29 who received the YFV17D yellow fever vaccine. The sequencing here drew on PBMCs, taken before the yellow fever booster vaccination. Written as DNA, the CDR3 is TGTGCCAGCAGTCACCGGGACAGGGCTAATGAAAAACTGTTTTTT. Residues: CASSHRDRANEKLFF.